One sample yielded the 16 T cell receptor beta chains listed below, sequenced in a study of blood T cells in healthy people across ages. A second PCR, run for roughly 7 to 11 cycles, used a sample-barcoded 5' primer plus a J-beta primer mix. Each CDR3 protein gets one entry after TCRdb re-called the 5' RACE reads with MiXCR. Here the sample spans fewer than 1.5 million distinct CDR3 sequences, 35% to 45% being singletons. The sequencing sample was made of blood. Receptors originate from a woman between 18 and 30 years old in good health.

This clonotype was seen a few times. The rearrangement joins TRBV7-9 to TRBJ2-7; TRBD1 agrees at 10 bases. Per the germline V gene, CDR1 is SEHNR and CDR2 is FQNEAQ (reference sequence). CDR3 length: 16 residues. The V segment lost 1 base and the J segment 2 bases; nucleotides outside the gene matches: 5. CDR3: CASSLEAGTGAYEQYF. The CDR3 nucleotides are TGTGCCAGCAGCTTAGAGGCCGGGACAGGGGCCTACGAGCAGTACTTC.

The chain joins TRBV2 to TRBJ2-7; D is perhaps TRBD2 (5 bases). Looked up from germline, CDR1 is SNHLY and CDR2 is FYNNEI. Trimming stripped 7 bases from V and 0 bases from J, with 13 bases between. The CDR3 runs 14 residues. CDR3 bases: TGTGCCAGCACGAGGACCCGGGACTCCTACGAGCAGTACTTC. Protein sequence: CASTRTRDSYEQYF.

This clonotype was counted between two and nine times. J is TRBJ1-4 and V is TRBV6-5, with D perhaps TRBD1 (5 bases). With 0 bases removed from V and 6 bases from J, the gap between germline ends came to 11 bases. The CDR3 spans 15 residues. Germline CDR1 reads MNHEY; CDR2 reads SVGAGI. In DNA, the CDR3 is TGTGCCAGCAGTTACTCAAGGGGAATCGATGAAAAACTGTTTTTT. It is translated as CASSYSRGIDEKLFF.

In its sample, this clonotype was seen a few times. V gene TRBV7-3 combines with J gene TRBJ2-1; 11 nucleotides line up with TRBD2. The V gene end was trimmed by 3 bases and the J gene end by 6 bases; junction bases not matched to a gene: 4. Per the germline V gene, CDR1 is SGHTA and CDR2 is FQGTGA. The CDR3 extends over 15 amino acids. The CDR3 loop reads CASSLTSGTANEQFF. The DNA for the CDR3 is TGTGCCAGCAGCTTGACTAGCGGGACCGCCAATGAGCAGTTCTTC.

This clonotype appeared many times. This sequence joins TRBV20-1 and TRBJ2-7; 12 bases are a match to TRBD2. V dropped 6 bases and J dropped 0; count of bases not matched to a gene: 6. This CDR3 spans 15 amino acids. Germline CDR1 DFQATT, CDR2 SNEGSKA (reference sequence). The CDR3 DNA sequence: TGCAGTGCAAGGTGGACTAGCGGGGCCTCCTACGAGCAGTACTTC. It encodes CSARWTSGASYEQYF.

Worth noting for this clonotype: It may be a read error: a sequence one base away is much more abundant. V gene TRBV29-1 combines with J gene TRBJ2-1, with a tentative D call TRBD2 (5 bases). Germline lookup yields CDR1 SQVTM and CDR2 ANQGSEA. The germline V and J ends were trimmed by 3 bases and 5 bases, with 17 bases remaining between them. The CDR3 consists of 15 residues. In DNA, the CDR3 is TGCAGCGTTGAGGTCCGGAGGATGCTGAACAATGAGCAGTTCTTC. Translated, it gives CSVEVRRMLNNEQFF.

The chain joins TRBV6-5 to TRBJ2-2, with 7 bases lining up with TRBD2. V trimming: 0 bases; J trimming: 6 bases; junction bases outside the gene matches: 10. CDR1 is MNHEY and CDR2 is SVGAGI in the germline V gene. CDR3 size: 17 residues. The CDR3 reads CASSYSRTSVRAGELFF. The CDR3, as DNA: TGTGCCAGCAGTTACTCGAGAACTAGCGTGCGCGCCGGGGAGCTGTTTTTT.

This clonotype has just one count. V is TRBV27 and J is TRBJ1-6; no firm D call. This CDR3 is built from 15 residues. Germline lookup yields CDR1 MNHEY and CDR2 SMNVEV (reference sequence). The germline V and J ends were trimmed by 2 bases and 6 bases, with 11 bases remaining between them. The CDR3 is CASSLRTLLNSPLHF. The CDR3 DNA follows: TGTGCCAGCAGTTTAAGGACCCTTCTTAATTCACCCCTCCACTTT.

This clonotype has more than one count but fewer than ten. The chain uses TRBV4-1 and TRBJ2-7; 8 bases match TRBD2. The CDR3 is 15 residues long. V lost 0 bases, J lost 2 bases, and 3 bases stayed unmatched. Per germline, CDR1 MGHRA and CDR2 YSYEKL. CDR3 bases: TGCGCCAGCAGCCAAGAGCTAGCGGGCACCTACGAGCAGTACTTC. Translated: CASSQELAGTYEQYF.

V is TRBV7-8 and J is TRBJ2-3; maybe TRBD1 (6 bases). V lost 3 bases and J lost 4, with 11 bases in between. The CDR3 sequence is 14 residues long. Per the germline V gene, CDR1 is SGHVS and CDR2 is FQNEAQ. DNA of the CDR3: TGTGCCAGCAGCTTGTGGGGGCAGGCAGATACGCAGTATTTT. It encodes CASSLWGQADTQYF. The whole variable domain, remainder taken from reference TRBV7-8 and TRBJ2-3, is GAGVSQSPRYKVAKRGQDVALRCDPISGHVSLFWYQQALGQGPEFLTYFQNEAQLDKSGLPSDRFFAERPEGSVSTLKIQRTQQEDSAVYLCASSLWGQADTQYFGPGTRLTVL.

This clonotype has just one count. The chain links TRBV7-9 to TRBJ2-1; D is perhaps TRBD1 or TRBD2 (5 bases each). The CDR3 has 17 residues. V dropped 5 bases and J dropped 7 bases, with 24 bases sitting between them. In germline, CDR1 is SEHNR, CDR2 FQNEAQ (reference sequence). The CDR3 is CASSPLRRGRASNEQFF. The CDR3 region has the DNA TGTGCCAGCAGCCCCCTTCGCCGGGGCCGAGCATCGAATGAGCAGTTCTTC.

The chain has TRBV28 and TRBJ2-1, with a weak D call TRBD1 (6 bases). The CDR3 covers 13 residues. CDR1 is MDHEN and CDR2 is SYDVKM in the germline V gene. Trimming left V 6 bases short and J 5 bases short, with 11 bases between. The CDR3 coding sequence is TGTGCCAGCAGATCCGGGACAAACAATGAGCAGTTCTTC. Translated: CASRSGTNNEQFF.

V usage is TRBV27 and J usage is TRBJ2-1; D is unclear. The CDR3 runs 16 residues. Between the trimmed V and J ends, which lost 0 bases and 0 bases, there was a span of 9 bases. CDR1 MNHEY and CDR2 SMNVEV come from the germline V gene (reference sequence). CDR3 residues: CASSLSLGSSYNEQFF. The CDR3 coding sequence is TGTGCCAGCAGTTTATCTTTGGGAAGCTCCTACAATGAGCAGTTCTTC.

This CDR3 reads CASSPRGDWIQETQYF. DNA for the CDR3: TGTGCCAGCTCACCGCGGGGGGACTGGATTCAAGAGACCCAGTACTTC. The genes are TRBV18 and TRBJ2-5; 8 bases agree with TRBD2. The CDR3 covers 16 residues. Germline V gene sequence: CDR1 KGHSH, CDR2 LQKENI. Germline trimming cut 3 bases from V and 2 bases from J; bases unmatched to any gene: 8.

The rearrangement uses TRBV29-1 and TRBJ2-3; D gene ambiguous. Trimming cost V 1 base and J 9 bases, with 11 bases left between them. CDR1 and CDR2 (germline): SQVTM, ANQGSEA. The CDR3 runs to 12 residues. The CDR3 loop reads CSVEVGQPTQYF. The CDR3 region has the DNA TGCAGCGTTGAAGTGGGCCAACCCACGCAGTATTTT.

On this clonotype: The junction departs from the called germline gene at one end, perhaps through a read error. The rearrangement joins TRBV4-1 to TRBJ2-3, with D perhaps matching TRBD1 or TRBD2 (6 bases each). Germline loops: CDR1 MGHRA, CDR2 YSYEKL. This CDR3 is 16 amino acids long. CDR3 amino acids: CASSPEVRGRTDTLYF. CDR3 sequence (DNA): TGCGCCAGCAGCCCTGAAGTACGGGGGCGCACAGATACGCTGTATTTT.